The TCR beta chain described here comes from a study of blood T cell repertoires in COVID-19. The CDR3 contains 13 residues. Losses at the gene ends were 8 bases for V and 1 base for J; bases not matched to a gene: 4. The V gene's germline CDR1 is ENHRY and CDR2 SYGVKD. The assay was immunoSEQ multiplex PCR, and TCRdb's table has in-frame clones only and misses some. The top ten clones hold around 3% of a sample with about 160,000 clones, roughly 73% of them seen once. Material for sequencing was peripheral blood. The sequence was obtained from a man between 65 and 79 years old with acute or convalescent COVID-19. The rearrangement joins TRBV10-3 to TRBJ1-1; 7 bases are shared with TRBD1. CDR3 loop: CAIAGQTNTEAFF. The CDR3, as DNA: TGTGCCATCGCGGGACAGACGAACACTGAAGCTTTCTTT.